These 18 T cell receptor beta chains were all obtained from the same sample, sequenced in a study of blood T cells in healthy people across ages. Then a second PCR, running roughly 7 to 11 cycles, was carried out with a sample-barcoded 5' primer and a J-beta primer mix. TCRdb re-derived calls from the 5' RACE reads in MiXCR, one entry per CDR3 protein. The table records hundreds of thousands of distinct CDR3 sequences, 30% to 45% of them present only once. The material sequenced was blood. The receptors were sampled from a man younger than 30 in good health.

This clonotype occurred a few times. CDR3: CSAIQSLGSSYNEQFF. The CDR3 nucleotides read TGCAGTGCTATCCAGTCATTAGGGAGCTCCTACAATGAGCAGTTCTTC. This chain uses TRBV20-1 with TRBJ2-1, with D tentatively TRBD2 (5 bases). The CDR3 is made up of 16 amino acids. Per germline, CDR1 DFQATT and CDR2 SNEGSKA (reference sequence). V lost 4 bases and J lost 0, with 16 bases in between.

This sequence joins TRBV7-9 and TRBJ2-1, with a possible D match to TRBD1 (6 bases). From germline, CDR1 is SEHNR and CDR2 FQNEAQ (reference sequence). Trimming shortened V by 5 bases and J by 1 base, and 24 bases separated the two germline ends. This CDR3 spans 19 amino acids. CDR3 nucleotides: TGTGCCAGCAGCCCGCTACCCCCTAAGGACAGTCCATCCTACAATGAGCAGTTCTTC. It is translated as CASSPLPPKDSPSYNEQFF.

This clonotype was found a few times. V usage is TRBV4-1 and J usage is TRBJ2-7; TRBD1 matches at 7 bases. Germline V gene sequence: CDR1 MGHRA, CDR2 YSYEKL. The CDR3 is 18 amino acids. Trimming cost V 1 base and J 7 bases; bases outside gene matches: 19. CDR3 coding DNA: TGCGCCAGCAGCCAAGGAAGATGGTCGTCCGGGACAGTAGGTGAGCAGTACTTC. As protein: CASSQGRWSSGTVGEQYF.

The chain joins TRBV4-3 to TRBJ2-3, with D maybe TRBD2 (6 bases). There are 19 residues in the CDR3. V lost 1 base and J lost 0, with 20 bases in between. The germline V gene has CDR1 LGHNA and CDR2 YSLEER. CDR3 bases: TGCGCCAGCAGCCAAGGTTCAGGGCCTAGCGTAACTAGCACAGATACGCAGTATTTT. Translating gives CASSQGSGPSVTSTDTQYF.

A few counts support this clonotype. This rearrangement joins TRBV4-3 to TRBJ2-3, with 14 nucleotides matching TRBD2. The CDR3 runs 17 residues. Germline loops: CDR1 LGHNA, CDR2 YSLEER. The ends lost 4 bases at V and 5 bases at J; junction bases unmatched: 8. The CDR3 DNA reads TGCGCCAGCAGCCGTGTCCCGGGACTAGCGGGGGAAGATACGCAGTATTTT. Encoded protein: CASSRVPGLAGEDTQYF.

The J gene is TRBJ2-1, the V gene TRBV7-9; D ambiguous. The V end lost 5 bases, the J end lost 0 bases, and 8 bases lay between the germline ends. Germline CDR1 reads SEHNR; CDR2 reads FQNEAQ (reference sequence). This CDR3 has 14 amino acids. The CDR3: CASSPDLSYNEQFF. Here the CDR3 DNA reads TGTGCCAGCAGCCCTGATCTCTCCTACAATGAGCAGTTCTTC.

This clonotype was observed many times. The V and J genes are TRBV29-1 and TRBJ1-1; D gene uncertain. Trimming removed 6 bases at V and 0 bases at J, with 11 bases between. The CDR3 extends over 13 amino acids. Germline CDR1 is SQVTM and CDR2 is ANQGSEA. CDR3: CSVRGRMNTEAFF. The CDR3 DNA is TGCAGCGTGCGCGGACGGATGAACACTGAAGCTTTCTTT.

This clonotype appeared a single time. The chain uses TRBV20-1 and TRBJ1-1; D remains unclear. The germline CDR1 and CDR2 sequences are DFQATT and SNEGSKA (reference sequence). There are 13 residues in the CDR3. Trimming removed 0 bases from V and 4 bases from J, with 9 bases in between. The CDR3 DNA sequence: TGCAGTGCTAGAGACACCCTCCGCACTGAAGCTTTCTTT. Its translation is CSARDTLRTEAFF.

This clonotype was counted once. Relative to the germline gene, one junction end is altered; a read error may explain this. The CDR3 bases are TGTGCCAGCAGTAAACTAGTGGGGGGAGATGCGCAGTATTTT. It yields the protein CASSKLVGGDAQYF. J is TRBJ2-3 and V is TRBV12-3 or TRBV12-4, with a tentative D call TRBD2 (6 bases). The CDR3 contains 14 residues.

The chain couples TRBV7-2 to TRBJ1-4; the D gene is possibly TRBD1 (5 bases). The CDR3 runs 14 residues. V lost 0 bases, J lost 6 bases, and 8 bases lay in between. Per the germline V gene, CDR1 is SGHTA and CDR2 is FQGNSA. CDR3 in amino acids: CASSLAGEHEKLFF. The CDR3 DNA reads as TGTGCCAGCAGCTTAGCAGGGGAGCATGAAAAACTGTTTTTT.

This clonotype has just a few counts. The chain is built from TRBV7-8 and TRBJ2-1; 11 bases agree with TRBD2. Germline CDR1 and CDR2: SGHVS and FQNEAQ. The CDR3 spans 15 residues. V shed 4 bases and J 8 bases; nucleotides not matched to a gene: 7. In DNA form, the CDR3 reads TGTGCCAGCAGCTCCTTGACTAGCGGGGTCGATGAGCAGTTCTTC. It codes for CASSSLTSGVDEQFF. Variable domain in full (rest from reference TRBV7-8 and TRBJ2-1): GAGVSQSPRYKVAKRGQDVALRCDPISGHVSLFWYQQALGQGPEFLTYFQNEAQLDKSGLPSDRFFAERPEGSVSTLKIQRTQQEDSAVYLCASSSLTSGVDEQFFGPGTRLTVL.

The chain uses TRBV5-5 and TRBJ2-5; possibly TRBD2 for D (6 bases). Trimming took off 1 base at V and 4 bases at J, with 17 bases between the two ends. Germline assignment: CDR1 SGHKS and CDR2 YYEKEE (reference sequence). The CDR3 runs to 16 residues. CDR3 nucleotide sequence: TGTGCCAGCAGCTTGCTGGGACTCTCGTGGGGAGAGACCCAGTACTTC. Translated, it gives CASSLLGLSWGETQYF.

This chain connects TRBV5-1 to TRBJ1-2; D is perhaps TRBD1 (5 bases). Germline lookup yields CDR1 SGHRS and CDR2 YFSETQ. Trimming pared 4 bases from V and 7 bases from J, leaving 11 bases between. The CDR3 is 12 amino acids. Written as DNA, the CDR3 is TGCGCCAGCAGCGCTAGCAGGGCTGGCTACACCTTC. Its protein product is CASSASRAGYTF.

This clonotype was counted ten times or more. The V and J genes are TRBV29-1 and TRBJ1-2; D unclear. V was cut by 4 bases and J by 4 bases, with 7 bases left in between. The CDR3 extends over 11 amino acids. The germline CDR1 and CDR2 sequences are SQVTM and ANQGSEA. For the CDR3, the DNA is TGCAGCGTTGTACCAGGCTATGGCTACACCTTC. It specifies CSVVPGYGYTF.

This clonotype occurred a few times. This chain's CDR3 is CASSLEGGGNEQFF. For the CDR3, the DNA is TGTGCCAGCAGCTTGGAGGGAGGGGGCAATGAGCAGTTCTTC. The V call is TRBV5-5, the J call TRBJ2-1; a weak D match, TRBD2 (7 bases). Trimming took off 0 bases at V and 6 bases at J, with 10 bases between the two ends. Germline V lookup: CDR1 SGHKS, CDR2 YYEKEE (reference sequence). The CDR3 contains 14 residues.

This clonotype was picked up a small number of times. The chain carries TRBV7-2 and TRBJ2-1, with D tentatively TRBD2 (7 bases). V was trimmed by 0 bases and J by 9 bases, leaving 15 bases between them. Looked up from germline, CDR1 is SGHTA and CDR2 is FQGNSA. This CDR3 is built from 15 residues. CDR3 protein: CASSLAGGPNSEQFF. CDR3 coding DNA: TGTGCCAGCAGCTTAGCGGGGGGGCCTAACAGTGAGCAGTTCTTC.

This rearrangement joins TRBV25-1 to TRBJ1-6, with D possibly being TRBD1 (6 bases). Trimming shortened V by 3 bases and J by 9 bases, and 9 bases separated the two germline ends. The CDR3 has 13 amino acids. The germline V gene encodes CDR1 MGHDK and CDR2 SYGVNS. DNA for the CDR3: TGTGCCAGCAGTGAGGGGGCCAGTTCACCCCTCCACTTT. Protein sequence: CASSEGASSPLHF.

This clonotype appeared a few times. V gene TRBV20-1 combines with J gene TRBJ1-2, with D unclear. CDR3 length: 15 residues. CDR1 is DFQATT, CDR2 SNEGSKA, per germline (reference sequence). Trimming left V 3 bases short and J 5 bases short, with 19 bases between. The CDR3 DNA sequence: TGCAGTGCTAGCACTACCAAATGGCTTTTATATGGCTACACCTTC. Translation gives CSASTTKWLLYGYTF.